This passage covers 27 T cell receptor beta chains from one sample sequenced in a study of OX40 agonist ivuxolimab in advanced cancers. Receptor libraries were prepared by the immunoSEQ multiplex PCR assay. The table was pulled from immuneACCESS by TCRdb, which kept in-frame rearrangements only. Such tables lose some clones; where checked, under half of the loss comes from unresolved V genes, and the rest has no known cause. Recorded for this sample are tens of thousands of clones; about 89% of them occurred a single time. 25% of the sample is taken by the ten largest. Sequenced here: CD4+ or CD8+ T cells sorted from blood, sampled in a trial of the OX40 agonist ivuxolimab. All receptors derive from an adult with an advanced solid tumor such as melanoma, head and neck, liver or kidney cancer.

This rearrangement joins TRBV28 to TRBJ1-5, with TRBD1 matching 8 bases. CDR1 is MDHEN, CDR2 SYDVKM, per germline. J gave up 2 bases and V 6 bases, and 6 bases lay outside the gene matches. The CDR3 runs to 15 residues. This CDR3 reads CASRADRGGNQPQHF. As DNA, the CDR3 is TGTGCCAGCAGGGCAGACAGGGGAGGCAATCAGCCCCAGCATTTT.

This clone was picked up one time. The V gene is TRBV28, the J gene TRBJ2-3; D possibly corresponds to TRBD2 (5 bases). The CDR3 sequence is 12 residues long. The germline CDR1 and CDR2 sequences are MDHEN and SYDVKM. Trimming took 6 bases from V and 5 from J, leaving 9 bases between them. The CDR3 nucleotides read TGTGCCAGCAGGGGAGTAGGAGATACGCAGTATTTT. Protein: CASRGVGDTQYF.

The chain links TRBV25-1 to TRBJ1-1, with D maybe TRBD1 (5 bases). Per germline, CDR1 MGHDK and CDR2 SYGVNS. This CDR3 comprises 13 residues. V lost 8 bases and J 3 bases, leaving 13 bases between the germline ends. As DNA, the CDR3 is TGTGCCAGCTCTCCGGGGGGAGACACTGAAGCTTTCTTT. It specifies CASSPGGDTEAFF. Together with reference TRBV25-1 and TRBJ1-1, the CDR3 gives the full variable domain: EADIYQTPRYLVIGTGKKITLECSQTMGHDKMYWYQQDPGMELHLIHYSYGVNSTEKGDLSSESTVSRIRTEHFPLTLESARPSHTSQYLCASSPGGDTEAFFGQGTRLTVV.

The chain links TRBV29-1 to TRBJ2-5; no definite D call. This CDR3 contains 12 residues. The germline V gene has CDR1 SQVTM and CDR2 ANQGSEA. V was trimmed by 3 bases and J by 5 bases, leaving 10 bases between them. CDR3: CSVDSSGETQYF. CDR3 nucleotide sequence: TGCAGCGTTGATTCCAGTGGGGAGACCCAGTACTTC.

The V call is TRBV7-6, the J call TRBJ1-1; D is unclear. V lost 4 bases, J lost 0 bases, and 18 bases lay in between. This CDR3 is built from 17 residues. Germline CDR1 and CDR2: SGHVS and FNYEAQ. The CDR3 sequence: CASSSSASYVMNTEAFF. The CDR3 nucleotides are TGTGCCAGCAGCTCCTCAGCCTCCTACGTGATGAACACTGAAGCTTTCTTT.

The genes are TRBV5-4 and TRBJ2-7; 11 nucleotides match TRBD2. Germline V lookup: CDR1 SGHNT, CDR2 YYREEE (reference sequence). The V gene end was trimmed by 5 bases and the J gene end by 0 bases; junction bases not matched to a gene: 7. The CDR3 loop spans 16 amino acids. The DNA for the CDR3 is TGTGCCAGCAGGACCGCGACTAGCGGGGACTCCTACGAGCAGTACTTC. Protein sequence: CASRTATSGDSYEQYF.

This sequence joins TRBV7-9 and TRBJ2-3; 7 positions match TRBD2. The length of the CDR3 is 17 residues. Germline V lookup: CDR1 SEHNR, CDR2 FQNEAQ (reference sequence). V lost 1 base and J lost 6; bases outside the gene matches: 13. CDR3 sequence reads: CASSLGAGVSRRDTQYF. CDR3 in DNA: TGTGCCAGCAGCTTAGGGGCGGGAGTTTCACGTAGGGATACGCAGTATTTT.

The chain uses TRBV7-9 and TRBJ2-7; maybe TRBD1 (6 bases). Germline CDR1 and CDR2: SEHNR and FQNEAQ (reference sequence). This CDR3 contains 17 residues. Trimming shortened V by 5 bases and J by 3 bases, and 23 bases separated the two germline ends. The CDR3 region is CASSLRTIRGPNYEQYF. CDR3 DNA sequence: TGTGCCAGCAGCCTTAGGACGATCAGGGGACCGAACTACGAGCAGTACTTC.

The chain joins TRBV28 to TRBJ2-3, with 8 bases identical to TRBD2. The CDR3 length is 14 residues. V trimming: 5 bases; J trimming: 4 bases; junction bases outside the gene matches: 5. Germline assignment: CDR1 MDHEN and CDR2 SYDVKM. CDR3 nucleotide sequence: TGTGCCAGCAGTAGGACTAGCCGCGCAGATACGCAGTATTTT. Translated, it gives CASSRTSRADTQYF.

CDR3 sequence reads: CASSLVSSTNYGYTF. CDR3 nucleotides: TGTGCCAGCAGCTTAGTTTCGTCTACTAACTATGGCTACACCTTC. This chain joins TRBV11-3 and TRBJ1-2; D remains unclear. The length of the CDR3 is 15 residues. Germline lookup yields CDR1 SGHNT and CDR2 YENEEA. The V end was cut by 1 base, the J end by 0 bases, with 9 bases between. Full variable domain (remainder filled in from reference TRBV11-3 and TRBJ1-2): EAGVVQSPRYKIIEKKQPVAFWCNPISGHNTLYWYLQNLGQGPELLIRYENEEAVDDSQLPKDRFSAERLKGVDSTLKIQPAELGDSAVYLCASSLVSSTNYGYTFGSGTRLTVV.

The CDR3 loop reads CASAGTIYQPQHF. Here the CDR3 DNA reads TGTGCCAGTGCCGGGACAATATATCAGCCCCAGCATTTT. The chain carries TRBV19 and TRBJ1-5; a possible D gene is TRBD1 (6 bases). Deletions cut 8 bases from V and 5 bases from J, with 13 bases between. The CDR3 runs 13 residues. The V gene's germline CDR1 is LNHDA and CDR2 SQIVND (reference sequence). The complete variable domain, with remaining parts taken from reference TRBV19 and TRBJ1-5, reads DGGITQSPKYLFRKEGQNVTLSCEQNLNHDAMYWYRQDPGQGLRLIYYSQIVNDFQKGDIAEGYSVSREKKESFPLTVTSAQKNPTAFYLCASAGTIYQPQHFGDGTRLSIL.

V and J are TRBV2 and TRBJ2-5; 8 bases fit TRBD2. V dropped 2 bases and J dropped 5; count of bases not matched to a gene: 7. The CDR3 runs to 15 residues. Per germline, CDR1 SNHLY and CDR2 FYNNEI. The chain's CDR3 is CASSENSGKSETQYF. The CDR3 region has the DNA TGTGCCAGCAGTGAAAATAGCGGGAAGAGTGAGACCCAGTACTTC.

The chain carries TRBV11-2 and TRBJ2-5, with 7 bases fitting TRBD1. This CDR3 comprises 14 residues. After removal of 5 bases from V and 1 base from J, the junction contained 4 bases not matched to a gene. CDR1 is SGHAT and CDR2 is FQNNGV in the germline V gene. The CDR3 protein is CASSHRGLQETQYF. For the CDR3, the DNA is TGTGCCAGCAGCCACAGGGGCCTCCAAGAGACCCAGTACTTC.

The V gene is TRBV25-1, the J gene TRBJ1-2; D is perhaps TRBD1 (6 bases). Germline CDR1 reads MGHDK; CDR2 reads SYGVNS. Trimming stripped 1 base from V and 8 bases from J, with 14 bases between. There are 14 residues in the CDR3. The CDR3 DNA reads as TGTGCCAGCAGTGAATGGGGGCGGAAAGGGGGCTACACCTTC. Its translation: CASSEWGRKGGYTF.

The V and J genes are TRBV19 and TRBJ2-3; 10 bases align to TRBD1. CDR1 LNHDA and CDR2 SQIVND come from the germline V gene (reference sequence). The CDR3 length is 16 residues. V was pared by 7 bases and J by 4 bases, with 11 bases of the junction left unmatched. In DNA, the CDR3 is TGTGCCAGTACTGGTGTGCGGGACAGGGGATCAGATACGCAGTATTTT. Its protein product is CASTGVRDRGSDTQYF.

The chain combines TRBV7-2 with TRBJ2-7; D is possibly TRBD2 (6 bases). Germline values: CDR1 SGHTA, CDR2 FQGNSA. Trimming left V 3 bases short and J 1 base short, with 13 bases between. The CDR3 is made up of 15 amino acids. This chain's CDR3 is CASSFSSDLSYEQYF. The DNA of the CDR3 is TGTGCCAGCAGCTTTTCTAGCGACCTTTCCTACGAGCAGTACTTC.

The CDR3 DNA is TGTGCCAGCACCGACAGGGGTAAGAGCTCCTACGAGCAGTACTTC. Its translation is CASTDRGKSSYEQYF. The chain recombines TRBV7-2 with TRBJ2-7; 8 nucleotides match TRBD1. Trimming removed 7 bases from V and 0 bases from J; junction bases left unmatched: 8. CDR1 and CDR2 (germline): SGHTA, FQGNSA. There are 15 residues in the CDR3. The entire variable domain, with the rest obtained from reference TRBV7-2 and TRBJ2-7, is as follows: GAGVSQSPSNKVTEKGKDVELRCDPISGHTALYWYRQSLGQGLEFLIYFQGNSAPDKSGLPSDRFSAERTGGSVSTLTIQRTQQEDSAVYLCASTDRGKSSYEQYFGPGTRLTVT.

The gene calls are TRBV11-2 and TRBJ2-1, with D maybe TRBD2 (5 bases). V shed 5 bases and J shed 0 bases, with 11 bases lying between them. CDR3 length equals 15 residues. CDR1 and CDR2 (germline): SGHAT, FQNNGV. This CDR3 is CASSLSEGSYNEQFF. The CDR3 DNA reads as TGTGCCAGCAGCCTCTCCGAGGGCTCCTACAATGAGCAGTTCTTC. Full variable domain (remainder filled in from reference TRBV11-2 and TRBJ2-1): EAGVAQSPRYKIIEKRQSVAFWCNPISGHATLYWYQQILGQGPKLLIQFQNNGVVDDSQLPKDRFSAERLKGVDSTLKIQPAKLEDSAVYLCASSLSEGSYNEQFFGPGTRLTVL.

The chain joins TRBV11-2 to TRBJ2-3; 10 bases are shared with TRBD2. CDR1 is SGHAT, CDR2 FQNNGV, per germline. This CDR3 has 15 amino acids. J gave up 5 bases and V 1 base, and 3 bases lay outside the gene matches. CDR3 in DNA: TGTGCCAGCAGCTTAGTAGCTAGCGGGGGAGATACGCAGTATTTT. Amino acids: CASSLVASGGDTQYF.

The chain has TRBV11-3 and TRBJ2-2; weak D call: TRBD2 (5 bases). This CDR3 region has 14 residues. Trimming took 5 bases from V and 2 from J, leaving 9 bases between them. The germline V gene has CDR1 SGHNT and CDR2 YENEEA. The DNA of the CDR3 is TGTGCCAGCAGCGCCGGACTCAACACCGGGGAGCTGTTTTTT. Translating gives CASSAGLNTGELFF. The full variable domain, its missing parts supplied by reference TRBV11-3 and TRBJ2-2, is EAGVVQSPRYKIIEKKQPVAFWCNPISGHNTLYWYLQNLGQGPELLIRYENEEAVDDSQLPKDRFSAERLKGVDSTLKIQPAELGDSAVYLCASSAGLNTGELFFGEGSRLTVL.

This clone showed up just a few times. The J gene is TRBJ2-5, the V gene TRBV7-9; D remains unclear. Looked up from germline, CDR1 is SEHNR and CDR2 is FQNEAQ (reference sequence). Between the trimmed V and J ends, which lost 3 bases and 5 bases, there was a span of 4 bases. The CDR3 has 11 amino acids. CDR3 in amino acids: CASSLLETQYF. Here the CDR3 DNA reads TGTGCCAGCAGCTTGCTTGAGACCCAGTACTTC.

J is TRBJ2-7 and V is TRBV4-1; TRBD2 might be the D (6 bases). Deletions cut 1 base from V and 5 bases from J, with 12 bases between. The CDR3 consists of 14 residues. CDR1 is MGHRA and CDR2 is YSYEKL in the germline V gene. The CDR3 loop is CASSQVTSFDEQYF. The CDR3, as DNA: TGCGCCAGCAGCCAAGTGACTAGTTTCGACGAGCAGTACTTC.

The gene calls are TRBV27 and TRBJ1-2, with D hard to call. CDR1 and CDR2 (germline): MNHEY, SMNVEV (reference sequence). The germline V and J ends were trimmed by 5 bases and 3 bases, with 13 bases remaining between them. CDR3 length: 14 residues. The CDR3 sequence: CASSPGRADYGYTF. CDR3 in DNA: TGTGCCAGCAGTCCGGGGAGGGCTGACTATGGCTACACCTTC.

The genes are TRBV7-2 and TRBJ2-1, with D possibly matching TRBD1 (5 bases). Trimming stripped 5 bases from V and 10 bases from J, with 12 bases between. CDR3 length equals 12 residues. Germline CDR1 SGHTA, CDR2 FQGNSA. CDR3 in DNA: TGTGCCAGCAGCCCCGACTGGGGCGAGCAGTTCTTC. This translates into CASSPDWGEQFF.

The CDR3 spells CASSPPSGVYEQYF. As DNA, the CDR3 is TGTGCCAGCTCACCACCTAGCGGGGTCTACGAGCAGTACTTC. The V and J genes are TRBV18 and TRBJ2-7; 8 nucleotides align to TRBD2. Looked up from germline, CDR1 is KGHSH and CDR2 is LQKENI. V shed 0 bases, J shed 3 bases, and the junction held 1 base outside the gene matches. This CDR3 has 14 amino acids.

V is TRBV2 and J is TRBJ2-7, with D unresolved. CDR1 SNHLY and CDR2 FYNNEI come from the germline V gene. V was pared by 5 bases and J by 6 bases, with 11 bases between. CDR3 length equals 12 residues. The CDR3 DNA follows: TGTGCCAGCAGTTTGGACCTCGGCGAGCAGTACTTC. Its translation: CASSLDLGEQYF.

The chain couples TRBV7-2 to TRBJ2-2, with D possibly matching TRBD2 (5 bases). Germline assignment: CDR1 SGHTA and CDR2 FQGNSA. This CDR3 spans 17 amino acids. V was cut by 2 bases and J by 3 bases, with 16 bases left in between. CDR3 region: CASSLRRRGRDTGELFF. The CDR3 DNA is TGTGCCAGCAGCTTAAGGCGCCGGGGTAGGGACACCGGGGAGCTGTTTTTT. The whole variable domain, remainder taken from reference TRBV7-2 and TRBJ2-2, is GAGVSQSPSNKVTEKGKDVELRCDPISGHTALYWYRQSLGQGLEFLIYFQGNSAPDKSGLPSDRFSAERTGGSVSTLTIQRTQQEDSAVYLCASSLRRRGRDTGELFFGEGSRLTVL.